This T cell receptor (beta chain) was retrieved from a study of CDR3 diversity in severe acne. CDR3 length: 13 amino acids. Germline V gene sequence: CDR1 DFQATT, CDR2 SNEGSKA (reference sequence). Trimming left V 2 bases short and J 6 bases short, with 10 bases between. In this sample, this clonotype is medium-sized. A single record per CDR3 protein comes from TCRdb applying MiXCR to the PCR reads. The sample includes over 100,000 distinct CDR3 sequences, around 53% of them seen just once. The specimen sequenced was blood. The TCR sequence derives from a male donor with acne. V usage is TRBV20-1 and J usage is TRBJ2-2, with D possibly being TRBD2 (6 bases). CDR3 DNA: TGCAGTGCTAGATATCGGGAGTCCGGGGAGCTGTTTTTT. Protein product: CSARYRESGELFF.